A selection of T cell receptor beta chains follows, all from one sample in a study of graft-versus-host responses after intestinal transplantation. Libraries were prepared by immunoSEQ multiplex PCR; TCRdb keeps only in-frame clonotypes and omits some of them. The sample lists 65,000 to 90,000 clones; less than 95% were seen once. No antigen has been identified for these receptors. The sample consisted of unstimulated CD8+ T cells sorted from spleen or lymph node cells, taken before transplant. Every receptor here comes from a human donor who was the organ donor for an intestinal transplant. Each CDR3 is given with its conserved first and last residue. Each record gives: clone size, V gene, J gene, D gene, CDR3 DNA, CDR3 protein. D genes are given only for firm matches. The size entry is marked missing in some rows and otherwise reads once, few, many or a size class.

NA	TRBV9	TRBJ1-2	TRBD1	TGTGCCAGCAGCGGCGACAGGGAGGCTGGCTACACCTTC	CASSGDREAGYTF
NA	TRBV11-2	TRBJ2-3	NA	TGTGCCAGCAGCTTACTAGGGATAGATACGCAGTATTTT	CASSLLGIDTQYF
NA	TRBV27	TRBJ1-5	NA	TGTGCCAGCAGTTTATGGGGTAGCAATCAGCCCCAGCATTTT	CASSLWGSNQPQHF
NA	TRBV7-9	TRBJ1-2	NA	TGTGCCAGCAGCTCGGACGCTCTTAACTATGGCTACACCTTC	CASSSDALNYGYTF
NA	TRBV11-2	TRBJ2-3	NA	TGTGCCAGCACCTCGATAAGGGGTCGAGGCACAGATACGCAGTATTTT	CASTSIRGRGTDTQYF
NA	TRBV5-4	TRBJ1-3	TRBD1	TGTGCCAGCAGCTATCCGGGACAGGGTATCGGAAACACCATATATTTT	CASSYPGQGIGNTIYF
NA	TRBV27	TRBJ2-7	NA	TGTGCCAGCAGTTCATTGGGGGCCGAGCAGTACTTC	CASSSLGAEQYF
NA	TRBV5-4	TRBJ2-7	NA	TGTGCCAGCAGCTTTAATCCCTACGAGCAGTACTTC	CASSFNPYEQYF
NA	TRBV19	TRBJ1-1	TRBD1	TGTGCCAGTAGTCCCCGACAGGGGGCTGAAGCTTTCTTT	CASSPRQGAEAFF
NA	TRBV6-5	TRBJ1-1	NA	TGTGCCAGGGGATTGGTGAACACTGAAGCTTTCTTT	CARGLVNTEAFF
NA	TRBV5-5	TRBJ2-1	TRBD2	TGTGCCAGCAGCTCCCCCTCGACTAGCGGGTTTAGTGAGCAGTTCTTC	CASSSPSTSGFSEQFF
NA	TRBV19	TRBJ2-7	NA	NA	CASSSGVPYEQYF
NA	TRBV7-9	TRBJ2-5	NA	TGTGCCAGCAGCCGAACACACTTCCAAGAGACCCAGTACTTC	CASSRTHFQETQYF
NA	TRBV19	TRBJ2-7	TRBD2	TGTGCCAGTAGTATAGGAAGCGGGGCAATGTGGAGCGAGCAGTACTTC	CASSIGSGAMWSEQYF
few	TRBV10-3	TRBJ2-7	NA	TGTGCCATCAGTGAGGTCCCCCGAGGGAGCTCCTACGAGCAGTACTTC	CAISEVPRGSSYEQYF
NA	TRBV6-5	TRBJ1-1	NA	TGTGCCAGCAGTTACGCTGGGACTGAAGCTTTCTTT	CASSYAGTEAFF
NA	TRBV4-1	TRBJ2-1	NA	TGCGCCAGCAGCCAAGGTACCCGAGGCCACGATGAGCAGTTCTTC	CASSQGTRGHDEQFF
NA	TRBV5-4	TRBJ1-2	NA	TGTGCCAGTACCGGGGGCGTAACCTATGGCTACACCTTC	CASTGGVTYGYTF
NA	TRBV9	TRBJ2-1	TRBD2	TGTGCCAGCAGCGTAGGGTTAGCGGGCTTTGACAATGAGCAGTTCTTC	CASSVGLAGFDNEQFF
NA	TRBV7-4	TRBJ1-1	TRBD1	TGTGCCAGCAGCATTGGACAGGGGAACACTGAAGCTTTCTTT	CASSIGQGNTEAFF
NA	TRBV6-5	TRBJ2-7	NA	TGTGCCAGCCAAGACACCGACTACGAGCAGTACTTC	CASQDTDYEQYF
once	TRBV28	TRBJ1-5	NA	TGTGCCAGCAGTTTCTCCAGAGCTAATCAGCCCCAGCATTTT	CASSFSRANQPQHF
NA	TRBV6-6	TRBJ2-1	NA	TGTGCCAGCAGTTTTAGCGGAAGCTCCTACAATGAGCAGTTCTTC	CASSFSGSSYNEQFF
NA	TRBV5-1	TRBJ2-7	TRBD1	TGCGCCAGCAGCTACAGGACAGGGCCCCCCTACGAGCAGTACTTC	CASSYRTGPPYEQYF
NA	TRBV6-5	TRBJ2-3	TRBD2	TGTGCCAGCAGCTCGGGACTAGCGGGCACAGATACGCAGTATTTT	CASSSGLAGTDTQYF
NA	TRBV27	TRBJ2-2	NA	TGTGCCAGCTTCCAATGTCCCGACAGGCCCTCCTTCTTTAACACCGGGGAGCTGTTTTTT	CASFQCPDRPSFFNTGELFF
NA	TRBV19	TRBJ1-5	NA	TGTGCCAGTAGTATTGGAGGGGTGCAGCCCCAGCATTTT	CASSIGGVQPQHF
once	TRBV15	TRBJ2-1	TRBD2	TGTGCCACCAGCGGGACCACTAGCGGGAGGGCCTACAATGAGCAGTTCTTC	CATSGTTSGRAYNEQFF
NA	TRBV11-3	TRBJ2-7	TRBD1	TGTGCCAGCAGTTCAACTTCTACAGGGGTCACCTACGAGCAGTACTTC	CASSSTSTGVTYEQYF
NA	TRBV11-1	TRBJ2-7	NA	TGTGCCAGCAGCATAGCATGGGGGTACGAGCAGTACTTC	CASSIAWGYEQYF
once	TRBV6-4	TRBJ2-3	TRBD2	TGTGCCAGCAGTGTCTTAGCGGGGGGCACAGATACGCAGTATTTT	CASSVLAGGTDTQYF
NA	TRBV27	TRBJ2-7	NA	TGTGCCAGCACCAAACCGATAATCCCGGGACACGGGTACGAGCAGTACTTC	CASTKPIIPGHGYEQYF